Only a few counts were recorded for the clone carrying this T cell receptor beta chain. Its antigen is still unknown. This sample was included in a study of siplizumab effects on memory and regulatory T cells. Overall study results and limits: The study found naive T cells seemingly more diverse than memory cells and seemingly major alloresponse contributors.

Investigators obtained sequences from unstimulated naive, memory, effector memory and TEMRA subsets in a few donor pairs. V lost 2 bases and J 1 base, leaving 8 bases between the germline ends. The CDR3 is made up of 14 amino acids. Germline V gene data show CDR1 as MNHEY and CDR2 as SMNVEV (reference sequence). Sequencing used immunoSEQ multiplex PCR; TCRdb keeps in-frame clones, though not all of them. The top ten clones hold around 0.3% of a sample with around 45,000 clones, roughly 87% of them seen once. The sequence derives from a human donor in good health. The chain joins TRBV27 to TRBJ1-1; possible D gene TRBD1, 5 bases. Sample: naive CD8+ T cells sorted from blood. CDR3 amino acids: CASSLGGGNTEAFF. CDR3 sequence (DNA): TGTGCCAGCAGTTTAGGGGGGGGGAACACTGAAGCTTTCTTT.